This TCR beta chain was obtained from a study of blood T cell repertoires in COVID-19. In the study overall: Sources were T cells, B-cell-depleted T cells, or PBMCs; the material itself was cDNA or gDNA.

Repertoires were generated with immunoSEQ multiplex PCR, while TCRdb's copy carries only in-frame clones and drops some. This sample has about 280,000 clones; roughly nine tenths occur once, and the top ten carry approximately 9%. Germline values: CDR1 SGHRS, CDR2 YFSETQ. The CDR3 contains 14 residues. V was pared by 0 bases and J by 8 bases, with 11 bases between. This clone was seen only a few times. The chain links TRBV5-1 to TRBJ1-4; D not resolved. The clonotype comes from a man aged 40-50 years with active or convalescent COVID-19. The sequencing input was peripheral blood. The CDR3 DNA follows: TGCGCCAGCAGCTTGGCCCGGTCAAGAGAAAAACTGTTTTTT. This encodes CASSLARSREKLFF. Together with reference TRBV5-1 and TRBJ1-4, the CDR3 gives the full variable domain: KAGVTQTPRYLIKTRGQQVTLSCSPISGHRSVSWYQQTPGQGLQFLFEYFSETQRNKGNFPGRFSGRQFSNSRSEMNVSTLELGDSALYLCASSLARSREKLFFGSGTQLSVL.